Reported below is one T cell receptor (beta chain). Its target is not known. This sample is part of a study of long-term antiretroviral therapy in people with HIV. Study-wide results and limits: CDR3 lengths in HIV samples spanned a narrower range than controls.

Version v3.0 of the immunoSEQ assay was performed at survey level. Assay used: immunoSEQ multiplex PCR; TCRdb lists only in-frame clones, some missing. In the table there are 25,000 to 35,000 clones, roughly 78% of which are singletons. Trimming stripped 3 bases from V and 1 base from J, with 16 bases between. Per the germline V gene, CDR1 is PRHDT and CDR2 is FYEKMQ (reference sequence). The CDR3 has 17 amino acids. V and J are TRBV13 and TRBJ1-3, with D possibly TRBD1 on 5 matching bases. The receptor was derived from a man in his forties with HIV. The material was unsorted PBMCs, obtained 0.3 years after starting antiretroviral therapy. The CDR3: CASSFRFGTRSGNTIYF. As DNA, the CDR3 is TGTGCCAGCAGCTTTAGATTCGGGACCCGGTCTGGAAACACCATATATTTT.